This TCR beta chain was found in a study of breast tumors, draining lymph nodes, adjacent tissues. TCRdb re-derived calls from the multiplex PCR reads in MiXCR, one entry per CDR3 protein. The data hold 200,000 or so distinct CDR3 sequences, with roughly 31% observed a single time. This clonotype was seen at least ten times. The antigen is not known. General study points: Tumors had less TCR diversity than lymph nodes, more than nontumor tissue. The data were judged consistent with most tumor T cells coming from lymph node and expanding in tumor. Luminal-like breast cancer showed significantly higher tumor–nontumor repertoire similarity than basal-like. That most tumor T cells come from lymph nodes remained unproven.

Axillary draining lymph nodes of breast cancer patients supplied the node samples. V lost 0 bases and J 5 bases, leaving 14 bases between the germline ends. Germline-derived CDR1 and CDR2 are LGHNA and YSLEER. The length of the CDR3 is 16 residues. The sample was axillary lymph node tissue. The chain has TRBV4-3 and TRBJ2-1; possible D gene TRBD2, 6 bases. This TCR came from a female donor with breast cancer. Some clones in this sample may be carry-over from other donors' samples. CDR3 protein: CASSQEVGGLHNEQFF. As DNA, the CDR3 is TGCGCCAGCAGCCAAGAGGTGGGGGGACTTCACAATGAGCAGTTCTTC.